This T cell receptor beta chain was captured in a study of T cell changes during pregnancy in multiple sclerosis. The table came from immunoSEQ multiplex PCR; TCRdb's copy has only in-frame clones and leaves some out. The table lists under 65,000 clones, around 90% of them singletons, with 0.45% to 0.6% in the top ten. Germline CDR1 and CDR2: MNHEY and SVGAGI. This CDR3 has 15 residues. V was pared by 0 bases and J by 8 bases, with 16 bases between. The sequencing here drew on CD4+ T cells from peripheral blood mononuclear cells, taken in the third trimester of pregnancy. The TCR was taken from a female donor with multiple sclerosis, enrolled in a pregnancy study. The rearrangement links TRBV6-5 to TRBJ1-2; tentatively, D is TRBD1 (6 bases). The CDR3 nucleotides are TGTGCCAGCAGTTACTCCCAGGGGAGGGTGGGGGGCTACACCTTC. This sequence encodes CASSYSQGRVGGYTF.